This T cell receptor beta chain was documented in a study of T-cell reconstitution after alpha-beta-depleted transplantation in children (dated by TCRdb to the mid-2010s). For context, the study as a whole: Using TCR repertoire profiling, the study followed T-cell immune reconstitution in a quantitative way in children after TCRalphabeta/CD19-depleted allogeneic hematopoietic cell transplantation.

According to the germline V gene (reference sequence), CDR1 reads SEHNR and CDR2 reads FQNEAQ. V lost 6 bases and J lost 2 bases; the stretch between them is 16 bases long. The cysteine opens and the phenylalanine closes a CDR3 of 15 amino acids. Of the read, only the CDR3 DNA is kept; its 45 bases are in frame from base 1. This clonotype showed up just a few times. Its antigen target is currently unknown. Within one base of it there is no much larger clone, and no base qualities were kept. The library was produced with PCR. The data were produced on an Illumina HiSeq 2500. To normalize quantification of the TCRbeta repertoire, the TCR libraries were built with molecular barcoding that relied on unique molecular identifiers. TCRdb applied fastp at Q25 and MiXCR to the public reads, then kept only in-frame beta chains. Each entry is one CDR3 protein sequence, shown with its most common DNA and genes. Within this sample are a few hundred thousand distinct CDR3 sequences, with more than 10% of them counted one time only. About 3.9% of the sample lies in the top ten.

The sample in question was PBMCs, obtained from the stem cell graft. This receptor was taken from a human donor who donated a stem cell graft to a child with Fanconi anemia. The chain is assembled from TRBV7-9 and TRBJ2-5, and perhaps TRBD1 as D gene, on 6 matching bases. The CDR3 protein is CASSIQTGTQETQYF. In nucleotides, the sequence is TGTGCCAGCAGTATCCAGACAGGCACACAAGAGACCCAGTACTTC.